Each of the 24 T cell receptor beta chains below was sequenced from the same sample in a study of naive and memory T cell subsets. Two oligonucleotides, mixed equimolar, formed the beta constant-region primer covering TRBC1 and TRBC2. MiXCR, run by TCRdb on the UMI-ligation and nested PCR reads, gives a single entry per CDR3 protein. The repertoire holds about 85,000 distinct CDR3 sequences, with around 13% as singletons. Sequencing input: central memory CD4+ T cells from blood. These receptors all come from a human donor in good health.

The J gene is TRBJ1-2, the V gene TRBV11-2; 7 bases line up with TRBD1. The germline gives CDR1 SGHAT, CDR2 FQNNGV. Losses at the gene ends were 5 bases for V and 3 bases for J; bases not matched to a gene: 9. This CDR3 is 15 amino acids long. CDR3 coding DNA: TGTGCCAGCAGCCTCCTGACAGGGCGGGACTATGGCTACACCTTC. This gives the protein CASSLLTGRDYGYTF.

This clonotype was counted a few times. The chain combines TRBV30 with TRBJ2-7; D unclear. There are 13 residues in the CDR3. The germline V gene encodes CDR1 GTSNPN and CDR2 SVGIG (reference sequence). Trimming cost V 0 bases and J 3 bases, with 9 bases left between them. The CDR3 nucleotides are TGTGCCTGGAGTGTAGGCGGAGACTACGAGCAGTACTTC. Protein product: CAWSVGGDYEQYF. Drawing the rest from reference TRBV30 and TRBJ2-7, the complete variable domain is SQTIHQWPATLVQPVGSPLSLECTVEGTSNPNLYWYRQAAGRGLQLLFYSVGIGQISSEVPQNLSASRPQDRQFILSSKKLLLSDSGFYLCAWSVGGDYEQYFGPGTRLTVT.

This clonotype was recorded at least ten times. V usage is TRBV7-9 and J usage is TRBJ2-3, with TRBD2 identical over 7 bases. V shed 2 bases, J shed 5 bases, and the junction held 7 bases outside the gene matches. The CDR3 extends over 15 amino acids. From germline, CDR1 is SEHNR and CDR2 FQNEAQ (reference sequence). CDR3 protein: CASSLNGRGKDTQYF. The CDR3 DNA reads as TGTGCCAGCAGCTTAAACGGGCGGGGGAAAGATACGCAGTATTTT.

Regarding this clonotype: A much larger clone lies a single base off, so this may be a read error. The CDR3 region has the DNA TGTGCCAGCTCACCCACTAGGAAAGATACGCGGTATTTT. Translated: CASSPTRKDTRYF. The chain joins TRBV18 to TRBJ2-3; a weak D match, TRBD2 (5 bases). CDR3 length: 13 residues. CDR1 is KGHSH and CDR2 is LQKENI in the germline V gene.

This clonotype was counted a few times. This sequence joins TRBV2 and TRBJ2-7; D ambiguous. From germline, CDR1 is SNHLY and CDR2 FYNNEI. This CDR3 contains 12 residues. V lost 1 base, J lost 5 bases, and 6 bases lay in between. The CDR3 here is CASSEGWNEQYF. The CDR3 nucleotides are TGTGCCAGCAGTGAAGGATGGAACGAGCAGTACTTC.

This clonotype was recorded a few times. The CDR3 DNA follows: TGTGCCAGCCCCCAGAACACTGAAGCTTTCTTT. It translates to CASPQNTEAFF. This rearrangement joins TRBV6-2 or TRBV6-3 to TRBJ1-1; D unclear. This CDR3 has 11 amino acids. The ends were cut back, 8 bases at V and 1 base at J, with 5 bases in the middle. The germline gives CDR1 MNHEY, CDR2 SVGEGT.

In its sample, this clonotype was seen a few times. The V and J genes are TRBV5-4 and TRBJ1-2; D is possibly TRBD1 (5 bases). The CDR3 length is 12 residues. Trimming left V 5 bases short and J 7 bases short, with 12 bases between. Germline CDR1 and CDR2: SGHNT and YYREEE (reference sequence). This CDR3 reads CASSSAGIGYTF. CDR3 bases: TGTGCCAGCAGTTCCGCAGGGATTGGCTACACCTTC.

This clonotype was recorded at least ten times. V and J are TRBV30 and TRBJ2-1; D unresolved. The CDR3 length is 11 residues. CDR1 GTSNPN and CDR2 SVGIG come from the germline V gene (reference sequence). Trimming took off 8 bases at V and 8 bases at J, with 13 bases between the two ends. The CDR3 region is CARTRWDEQFF. DNA for the CDR3: TGTGCCCGGACCAGGTGGGATGAGCAGTTCTTC.

This clonotype was observed at least ten times. This CDR3 reads CASSYGSRPPYEQYF. CDR3 bases: TGTGCCAGCAGTTACGGTTCCAGGCCCCCCTACGAGCAGTACTTC. The V gene is TRBV6-2 or TRBV6-3, the J gene TRBJ2-7, with no clear D. Deletions cut 2 bases from V and 2 bases from J, with 13 bases between. CDR3 length: 15 residues. CDR1 is MNHEY, CDR2 SVGEGT, per germline.

This clonotype was found a few times. The chain employs TRBV5-6 and TRBJ2-6; possible D gene TRBD1, 6 bases. This CDR3 is built from 15 residues. Germline CDR1 SGHDT, CDR2 YYEEEE. The germline V and J ends were trimmed by 7 bases and 0 bases, with 11 bases remaining between them. This CDR3 reads CASEGHHSGANVLTF. The DNA for the CDR3 is TGTGCCAGCGAGGGACATCACTCTGGGGCCAACGTCCTGACTTTC.

The chain employs TRBV5-6 and TRBJ2-1; 8 bases are a match to TRBD2. The germline V gene has CDR1 SGHDT and CDR2 YYEEEE. With V trimmed by 1 base and J by 5 bases, 20 bases remained unmatched. This CDR3 has 20 residues. As DNA, the CDR3 is TGTGCCAGCAGCTTGTACGGTTGGACACAGGGACTAGTATTAAACAATGAGCAGTTCTTC. It codes for CASSLYGWTQGLVLNNEQFF.

J is TRBJ2-7 and V is TRBV25-1; 9 positions agree with TRBD2. The CDR3 has 15 residues. Germline values: CDR1 MGHDK, CDR2 SYGVNS. V lost 2 bases to trimming and J lost 1 base; unmatched junction nucleotides: 3. The CDR3 protein is CASSEPTSGSYEQYF. In nucleotides, the CDR3 is TGTGCCAGCAGTGAACCTACTAGCGGGTCCTACGAGCAGTACTTC.

In this sample, this clonotype turned up many times. V is TRBV29-1 and J is TRBJ2-5; TRBD1 is a possible D gene (7 bases). The germline V and J ends were trimmed by 3 bases and 5 bases, with 13 bases remaining between them. CDR1 is SQVTM and CDR2 is ANQGSEA in the germline V gene. The CDR3 is 13 residues long. The CDR3 bases are TGCAGCGTTGACCGCGGGACAGCTGAGACCCAGTACTTC. It encodes CSVDRGTAETQYF.

This clonotype was detected many times. The chain is built from TRBV7-8 and TRBJ2-1, with D possibly being TRBD2 (5 bases). The CDR3 is made up of 14 amino acids. V was pared by 3 bases and J by 6 bases, with 12 bases between. The germline CDR1 and CDR2 sequences are SGHVS and FQNEAQ. CDR3 protein: CASSFRTASNEQFF. CDR3 bases: TGTGCCAGCAGCTTCAGGACTGCAAGCAATGAGCAGTTCTTC.

This chain links TRBV24-1 with TRBJ2-2, with D possibly matching TRBD2 (6 bases). This CDR3 comprises 16 residues. The germline gives CDR1 KGHDR, CDR2 SFDVKD. The V end lost 4 bases, the J end lost 7 bases, and 18 bases lay between the germline ends. The CDR3 loop reads CATSDSSGTHDGELFF. CDR3 nucleotide sequence: TGTGCCACCAGTGACTCGTCCGGGACTCATGACGGGGAGCTGTTTTTT.

The chain has TRBV29-1 and TRBJ2-7; D is ambiguous. In germline, CDR1 is SQVTM, CDR2 ANQGSEA. The CDR3 loop spans 11 amino acids. Trimming took 7 bases from V and 3 from J, leaving 10 bases between them. The DNA for the CDR3 is TGCAGCGCGGCAAACCTCTACGAGCAGTACTTC. Amino acids: CSAANLYEQYF.

A few counts support this clonotype. The CDR3 spells CASSGDRGPGYTF. Here the CDR3 DNA reads TGTGCCAGCAGTGGGGACAGGGGCCCCGGCTACACCTTC. This sequence joins TRBV6-2 or TRBV6-3 and TRBJ1-2; 10 bases map to TRBD1. The CDR3 totals 13 residues. Germline V gene data show CDR1 as MNHEY and CDR2 as SVGEGT. Trimming at V came to 5 bases and at J to 8 bases, leaving 5 bases not matched to a gene.

This clonotype came up a few times. The V and J genes are TRBV28 and TRBJ2-5; TRBD1 matches at 7 bases. J was trimmed by 5 bases and V by 7 bases; bases with no gene match: 7. There are 13 residues in the CDR3. CDR1 MDHEN and CDR2 SYDVKM come from the germline V gene. CDR3 sequence reads: CASTEGGEETQYF. DNA of the CDR3: TGTGCCAGCACCGAAGGGGGCGAGGAGACCCAGTACTTC.

J is TRBJ2-3 and V is TRBV10-3; the match to TRBD1 covers 8 bases. Germline loops: CDR1 ENHRY, CDR2 SYGVKD. The CDR3 has 16 residues. Trimming took 2 bases from V and 1 from J; bases not matched to a gene: 5. CDR3 in amino acids: CAISEGQGGRTDTQYF. Here the CDR3 DNA reads TGTGCCATCAGTGAGGGACAGGGAGGTCGCACAGATACGCAGTATTTT.

At least ten counts were recorded for this clonotype. V and J are TRBV12-3 or TRBV12-4 and TRBJ2-3; 12 bases align to TRBD2. V dropped 8 bases and J dropped 5; count of bases not matched to a gene: 2. The CDR3 loop spans 13 amino acids. In DNA form, the CDR3 reads TGTGCCAGCGGACTAGCGGGAAAAGATACGCAGTATTTT. Translated: CASGLAGKDTQYF.

A note on this clonotype: The missing conserved phenylalanine or tryptophan at the end of this CDR3 makes a read error likely. The DNA is left out, because the CDR3 cannot be placed on it with certainty; the CDR3 is given as TCRdb lists it. This rearrangement joins TRBV6-6 to TRBJ1-2; the table gives TRBD1 as D, unverified against the DNA. CDR1 and CDR2 from the germline V gene are MNHNY and SVGAGI (reference sequence). 11 amino acids form the CDR3, both terminal residues included. The CDR3 sequence is CARKDRGSTFS.

This clonotype was found many times. The chain is built from TRBV7-2 and TRBJ1-4; D is possibly TRBD1 (5 bases). The CDR3 sequence is 14 residues long. The germline gives CDR1 SGHTA, CDR2 FQGNSA. V dropped 3 bases and J dropped 8 bases, with 13 bases sitting between them. DNA for the CDR3: TGTGCCAGCAGCTTGGGGTCACGACAGGAAAAACTGTTTTTT. The encoded protein is CASSLGSRQEKLFF.

This clonotype was counted many times. CDR3 loop: CAWSVSGAQPQHF. The CDR3 DNA is TGTGCCTGGAGTGTTTCAGGGGCTCAGCCCCAGCATTTT. The chain recombines TRBV30 with TRBJ1-5; possibly TRBD1 for D (6 bases). The CDR3 runs to 13 residues. Germline CDR1 is GTSNPN and CDR2 is SVGIG (reference sequence). V lost 0 bases, J lost 6 bases, and 9 bases lay in between.

V usage is TRBV20-1 and J usage is TRBJ2-3, with 7 bases identical to TRBD2. Trimming took 6 bases from V and 1 from J; bases not matched to a gene: 7. Germline V gene sequence: CDR1 DFQATT, CDR2 SNEGSKA (reference sequence). The CDR3 spans 14 residues. The CDR3 coding sequence is TGCAGTGCCGGGCTAGCGGAAGGCACAGATACGCAGTATTTT. This gives the protein CSAGLAEGTDTQYF.